Sequencing of this T cell receptor (beta chain) was carried out in a study of OX40 agonist ivuxolimab in advanced cancers. Study-level findings and limits: On average, a greater number of expanded clones characterised CD8+ T cells relative to CD4+.

This clone was counted a few times. Its target is unknown. A read error may be the cause here, since a much bigger clone is one base away. Other nucleotide sequences from this sample produce the same CDR3. From germline, CDR1 is SGDLS and CDR2 YYNGEE. This CDR3 comprises 14 residues. Losses at the gene ends were 2 bases for V and 2 bases for J; bases not matched to a gene: 4. Clones were sequenced by immunoSEQ multiplex PCR, and TCRdb holds only the in-frame ones, with some missing. The sample records some 5,700 clones, approximately 81% being singletons. The chain recombines TRBV9 with TRBJ2-7; 7 nucleotides match TRBD1. This clonotype was sampled from an adult with an advanced solid tumor such as melanoma, head and neck, liver or kidney cancer. Sequencing used CD4+ or CD8+ T cells sorted from blood, obtained in a trial of the OX40 agonist ivuxolimab. CDR3 region: CASSVGQVPYEQYF. Written as DNA, the CDR3 is TGTGCCAGCAGCGTCGGACAGGTCCCCTACGAGCAGTACTTC.